This T cell receptor (beta chain) was observed in a study of CD4+ T cells in melanoma. Study results and caveats: A reported correlation linked neoantigen-specific CD4+ T cells to CD8+, macrophage and B cell function.

To note about this clone: As yet, its antigen is unknown.

Clones were read by immunoSEQ multiplex PCR, and TCRdb kept only the in-frame ones, dropping some. The data contain tens of thousands of clones, roughly 80% of them seen just once; the ten biggest clones take up 3.6%. The CDR3 extends over 13 amino acids. Germline CDR1 reads WSHSY; CDR2 reads SAAADI. Between the trimmed V and J ends, which lost 7 bases and 7 bases, there was a span of 15 bases. The sequenced sample was cells from a culture (not recorded whether cultured in vitro). The chain carries TRBV10-2 and TRBJ2-3, with D maybe TRBD1 (5 bases). The sequence was collected from a human donor with melanoma. The CDR3 protein is CASKSRDRHTQYF. Written as DNA, the CDR3 is TGCGCCAGCAAAAGTCGCGACAGACATACGCAGTATTTT.